This T cell receptor (beta chain) was obtained from a study of cytomegalovirus exposure and HLA in healthy donors. The CDR3 sequence is 14 residues long. Trimming removed 3 bases from V and 0 bases from J, with 6 bases in between. The V gene's germline CDR1 is SGHNT and CDR2 YENEEA. Amplification used 60 Vbeta primers and 13 Jbeta primers. The repertoire was sequenced with immunoSEQ multiplex PCR; TCRdb's copy has only in-frame clones and lacks some. The sample carries about 82,000 clones, about 80% recorded once. The study's findings and limits: The authors listed some 160 TCR beta chains as cytomegalovirus-associated. Among immune exposure information, only CMV serostatus was available. The majority of CMV-associated TCR beta chains were reported as apparently HLA-restricted in a later analysis. An assumption of roughly uniform sequencing depth across donors underlay the presence/absence analyses.

For this clone: The antigen is undetermined.

This chain connects TRBV11-3 to TRBJ1-3; no clear D gene. This TCR was recovered from a man aged 50 or older in good health and CMV-seronegative. The sequencing input was PBMCs. The CDR3 bases are TGTGCCAGCAGCTTCGGGGACTCTGGAAACACCATATATTTT. It specifies CASSFGDSGNTIYF.